This section outlines one T cell receptor (beta chain) sequence together with its context. Antigen specificity is unknown. This CDR3 spans 14 amino acids. V was clipped by 3 bases and J by 4 bases, with 10 bases between them. Germline V gives CDR1 ENHRY, CDR2 SYGVKD. Generated by immunoSEQ multiplex PCR, the TCRdb table keeps only in-frame clones and is missing some. The sample has 300,000 to 350,000 clones, approximately 91% seen once. The donors were in the roughly 120-subject validation cohort, distinct from the roughly 700-subject first cohort. This specimen belongs to a study of cytomegalovirus exposure and HLA in healthy donors. Regarding the study as a whole: Subsequent analysis of the approximately 110 validation repertoires found a tendency for first-cohort TCR clusters to co-occur. The dataset shows that most TCR sequences were rare, while some public TCRs occurred in many donors. It was about 150 TCR beta chains that were listed as cytomegalovirus-associated.

Specimen: PBMCs. This TCR came from a young man in good health and CMV-seronegative. The gene calls are TRBV10-3 and TRBJ1-5, with D perhaps matching TRBD1 (6 bases). Written as DNA, the CDR3 is TGTGCCATCAGTGAATGGACAGCTAATCAGCCCCAGCATTTT. Translation: CAISEWTANQPQHF.